These 24 T cell receptor beta chains were sequenced from one sample in a study of blood T cell repertoires in COVID-19. Method: immunoSEQ multiplex PCR; TCRdb's copy keeps in-frame clones and lacks some. The repertoire holds some 96,000 clones, 85% seen once, with roughly 12% in the top ten. The sample consisted of peripheral blood. Receptors originate from a man aged 50 or older with active or convalescent COVID-19.

This clone was detected only once. The chain uses TRBV12-3 or TRBV12-4 and TRBJ2-5; 10 nucleotides line up with TRBD1. The trim removed 10 bases at V and 4 bases at J, leaving 6 bases unmatched. There are 13 residues in the CDR3. The chain's CDR3 is CATRDRGRETQYF. In nucleotides, the CDR3 is TGTGCCACCCGGGACAGGGGACGAGAGACCCAGTACTTC.

The chain links TRBV29-1 to TRBJ1-1, with a possible D match to TRBD1 (6 bases). This CDR3 has 13 residues. V was pared by 5 bases and J by 3 bases, with 13 bases between. Germline CDR1 reads SQVTM; CDR2 reads ANQGSEA. CDR3 in amino acids: CSVSRKGDTEAFF. Written as DNA, the CDR3 is TGCAGCGTTTCCCGGAAGGGGGACACTGAAGCTTTCTTT. Full variable domain (outside the CDR3, taken from reference TRBV29-1 and TRBJ1-1): SAVISQKPSRDICQRGTSLTIQCQVDSQVTMMFWYRQQPGQSLTLIATANQGSEATYESGFVIDKFPISRPNLTFSTLTVSNMSPEDSSIYLCSVSRKGDTEAFFGQGTRLTVV.

This clone was picked up a small number of times. One end of the junction fails to match germline, which may point to a read error. The chain uses TRBV6-1 and TRBJ2-5; 8 nucleotides align to TRBD2. The CDR3 length is 16 residues. Germline V lookup: CDR1 MNHNS, CDR2 SASEGT. This chain's CDR3 is CASREAGVNHQETQYF. In nucleotides, the CDR3 is TGTGCCAGCAGGGAAGCGGGAGTGAACCACCAAGAGACCCAGTACTTC.

This clone has just one count. The rearrangement uses TRBV5-1 and TRBJ2-7; 7 positions match TRBD1. The germline CDR1 and CDR2 sequences are SGHRS and YFSETQ. There are 16 residues in the CDR3. J lost 3 bases, V lost 1 base, and 10 bases had no gene match. CDR3 nucleotide sequence: TGCGCCAGCAGCTTGTACACCGGGACAGAGCTCTACGAGCAGTACTTC. This codes for CASSLYTGTELYEQYF.

V and J are TRBV5-4 and TRBJ2-1, with D tentatively TRBD2 (5 bases). CDR3 length: 15 amino acids. V lost 2 bases, J lost 6 bases, and 15 bases lay in between. Germline values: CDR1 SGHNT, CDR2 YYREEE (reference sequence). This chain's CDR3 is CASSFRGSVSNEQFF. DNA of the CDR3: TGTGCCAGCAGCTTTCGGGGTAGCGTTTCCAATGAGCAGTTCTTC.

This clone was detected once. The V gene is TRBV10-3, the J gene TRBJ2-3, with TRBD1 matching over 7 bases. Trimming cost V 2 bases and J 1 base; bases outside gene matches: 0. CDR1 ENHRY and CDR2 SYGVKD come from the germline V gene. This CDR3 comprises 14 residues. CDR3 region: CAISEGQGTDTQYF. For the CDR3, the DNA is TGTGCCATCAGTGAGGGACAGGGCACAGATACGCAGTATTTT.

This chain joins TRBV6-5 and TRBJ1-1, with D tentatively TRBD1 (6 bases). The CDR3 consists of 14 residues. Looked up from germline, CDR1 is MNHEY and CDR2 is SVGAGI. V gave up 2 bases and J gave up 1 base, with 8 bases separating them. CDR3 sequence: CASSYGQSNTEAFF. DNA for the CDR3: TGTGCCAGCAGTTACGGACAGTCGAACACTGAAGCTTTCTTT.

This chain connects TRBV6-6 to TRBJ1-2; D is undetermined. V dropped 6 bases and J dropped 0 bases, with 8 bases sitting between them. The CDR3 sequence is 13 residues long. The germline CDR1 and CDR2 sequences are MNHNY and SVGAGI (reference sequence). The CDR3 DNA reads TGTGCCAGCAGACAAGGAGCTAACTATGGCTACACCTTC. Its protein product is CASRQGANYGYTF.

The chain uses TRBV25-1 and TRBJ1-2; D unclear. Per germline, CDR1 MGHDK and CDR2 SYGVNS. Between the trimmed V and J ends, which lost 0 bases and 8 bases, there was a span of 16 bases. The CDR3 loop spans 15 amino acids. CDR3 bases: TGTGCCAGCAGTGAATATGGGTCAGGAGAGGGCGGCTACACCTTC. This codes for CASSEYGSGEGGYTF.

The chain recombines TRBV9 with TRBJ2-2; 8 bases align to TRBD2. Trimming cost V 4 bases and J 7 bases; bases outside gene matches: 21. The CDR3 covers 19 residues. Germline assignment: CDR1 SGDLS and CDR2 YYNGEE. In DNA, the CDR3 is TGTGCCAGCAGCTCCAGGAGGGGGATCAGCGGGAGTTTCGACGGGGAGCTGTTTTTT. It encodes CASSSRRGISGSFDGELFF.

V and J are TRBV5-1 and TRBJ2-7, with 10 nucleotides matching TRBD1. J lost 6 bases, V lost 4 bases, and 13 bases had no gene match. The CDR3 extends over 16 amino acids. CDR1 is SGHRS, CDR2 YFSETQ, per germline. The CDR3 nucleotides are TGCGCCAGCAGCCCTGCCGGGACAGGGGTTGCCTCCGAGCAGTACTTC. It codes for CASSPAGTGVASEQYF. The variable domain in full, completed from reference TRBV5-1 and TRBJ2-7, reads KAGVTQTPRYLIKTRGQQVTLSCSPISGHRSVSWYQQTPGQGLQFLFEYFSETQRNKGNFPGRFSGRQFSNSRSEMNVSTLELGDSALYLCASSPAGTGVASEQYFGPGTRLTVT.

About this clone itself: Other DNA sequences of this sample code for an identical CDR3. The chain joins TRBV3-1 (or the pseudogene TRBV3-2) to TRBJ1-1; a weak D match, TRBD1 (5 bases). Trimming removed 2 bases at V and 5 bases at J, with 12 bases between. Per the germline V gene, CDR1 is LGHDT and CDR2 is YNNKEL (reference sequence). This CDR3 comprises 14 residues. The CDR3 here is CASSQPGPGTEAFF. CDR3 DNA: TGTGCCAGCAGCCAACCAGGGCCCGGGACTGAAGCTTTCTTT.

The chain has TRBV7-3 and TRBJ1-1; D remains ambiguous. Trimming removed 5 bases at V and 7 bases at J, with 14 bases between. The germline gives CDR1 SGHTA, CDR2 FQGTGA. CDR3 length: 13 residues. This CDR3 reads CASSANSGGEAFF. The CDR3 bases are TGTGCCAGCAGCGCTAACTCCGGTGGTGAAGCTTTCTTT.

This chain connects TRBV7-6 to TRBJ2-1, with D tentatively TRBD1 (6 bases). The germline V gene has CDR1 SGHVS and CDR2 FNYEAQ. Deletions cut 0 bases from V and 10 bases from J, with 10 bases between. The CDR3 is 13 amino acids. CDR3 DNA sequence: TGTGCCAGCAGCTTAGCGGGGGCCGTCGAGCAGTTCTTC. It yields the protein CASSLAGAVEQFF.

This chain uses TRBV9 with TRBJ2-3; D remains ambiguous. The CDR3 contains 15 residues. Deletions cut 0 bases from V and 2 bases from J, with 10 bases between. The germline V gene has CDR1 SGDLS and CDR2 YYNGEE. CDR3 bases: TGTGCCAGCAGCGTAGCTAGTGTTCACACAGATACGCAGTATTTT. It yields the protein CASSVASVHTDTQYF.

For the CDR3, the DNA is TGTGCCAGCAGTTCCACGGGAGGGCCTTACGAGCAGTACTTC. Translated: CASSSTGGPYEQYF. The V call is TRBV28, the J call TRBJ2-7, with 8 bases that match TRBD2. This CDR3 spans 14 amino acids. Germline CDR1 MDHEN, CDR2 SYDVKM. V lost 4 bases and J lost 4; bases outside the gene matches: 6.

CDR3 amino acids: CASSSGQGLEAFF. DNA of the CDR3: TGTGCCAGCAGCTCTGGACAGGGATTAGAAGCTTTCTTT. The gene calls are TRBV7-8 and TRBJ1-1; 8 bases align to TRBD1. This CDR3 is built from 13 residues. Per germline, CDR1 SGHVS and CDR2 FQNEAQ. The V segment lost 4 bases and the J segment 8 bases; nucleotides outside the gene matches: 6.

V gene TRBV9 combines with J gene TRBJ2-5; D is undetermined. V was trimmed by 0 bases and J by 2 bases, leaving 8 bases between them. CDR3 size: 14 residues. Germline CDR1 and CDR2: SGDLS and YYNGEE. The CDR3 loop reads CASSVGGSQETQYF. For the CDR3, the DNA is TGTGCCAGCAGCGTAGGAGGCAGTCAAGAGACCCAGTACTTC.

The chain employs TRBV5-4 and TRBJ2-2; D possibly corresponds to TRBD1 (6 bases). This CDR3 has 15 amino acids. The germline V and J ends were trimmed by 3 bases and 4 bases, with 13 bases remaining between them. Germline loops: CDR1 SGHNT, CDR2 YYREEE (reference sequence). The chain's CDR3 is CASSSLGAGTGELFF. CDR3 coding DNA: TGTGCCAGCAGCTCATTGGGGGCGGGCACCGGGGAGCTGTTTTTT.

This clone is a singleton in its sample. V and J are TRBV18 and TRBJ2-3, with a tentative D call TRBD2 (6 bases). V was clipped by 6 bases and J by 5 bases, with 12 bases between them. CDR3 length equals 13 residues. Germline V gene data show CDR1 as KGHSH and CDR2 as LQKENI. Here the CDR3 reads CASSSWGEDTQYF. For the CDR3, the DNA is TGTGCCAGCTCTTCTTGGGGGGAAGATACGCAGTATTTT.

The V and J genes are TRBV2 and TRBJ2-3; possible D gene TRBD2, 6 bases. Trimming shortened V by 0 bases and J by 0 bases, and 10 bases separated the two germline ends. This CDR3 has 16 amino acids. Germline CDR1 and CDR2: SNHLY and FYNNEI. CDR3 sequence reads: CASSEARDFSTDTQYF. The CDR3 DNA sequence: TGTGCCAGCAGTGAAGCGCGGGACTTTAGCACAGATACGCAGTATTTT.

This clone was picked up one time. The chain couples TRBV19 to TRBJ1-3; tentatively, D is TRBD1 (5 bases). CDR3 size: 15 residues. V lost 4 bases and J 2 bases, leaving 12 bases between the germline ends. Germline CDR1 and CDR2: LNHDA and SQIVND (reference sequence). The CDR3 DNA is TGTGCCAGTAGTAGGCCAGGGCAAACTGGAAACACCATATATTTT. It translates to CASSRPGQTGNTIYF. The variable domain in full, with the rest retrieved from reference TRBV19 and TRBJ1-3, is DGGITQSPKYLFRKEGQNVTLSCEQNLNHDAMYWYRQDPGQGLRLIYYSQIVNDFQKGDIAEGYSVSREKKESFPLTVTSAQKNPTAFYLCASSRPGQTGNTIYFGEGSWLTVV.

The gene calls are TRBV2 and TRBJ1-1, with D maybe TRBD1 (6 bases). Germline V gives CDR1 SNHLY, CDR2 FYNNEI. This CDR3 contains 14 residues. The ends were cut back, 7 bases at V and 5 bases at J, with 17 bases in the middle. The DNA for the CDR3 is TGTGCCAGCACTACAGGGTCTACGTCGACTGAAGCTTTCTTT. Translated, it gives CASTTGSTSTEAFF.

The genes are TRBV6-6 and TRBJ2-2; D might be TRBD2 (6 bases). From germline, CDR1 is MNHNY and CDR2 SVGAGI (reference sequence). Trimming shortened V by 6 bases and J by 1 base, and 24 bases separated the two germline ends. CDR3 length: 19 amino acids. The CDR3 sequence is CASSRTTLRLVENTGELFF. CDR3 coding DNA: TGTGCCAGCAGCCGAACTACATTAAGACTAGTCGAGAACACCGGGGAGCTGTTTTTT.